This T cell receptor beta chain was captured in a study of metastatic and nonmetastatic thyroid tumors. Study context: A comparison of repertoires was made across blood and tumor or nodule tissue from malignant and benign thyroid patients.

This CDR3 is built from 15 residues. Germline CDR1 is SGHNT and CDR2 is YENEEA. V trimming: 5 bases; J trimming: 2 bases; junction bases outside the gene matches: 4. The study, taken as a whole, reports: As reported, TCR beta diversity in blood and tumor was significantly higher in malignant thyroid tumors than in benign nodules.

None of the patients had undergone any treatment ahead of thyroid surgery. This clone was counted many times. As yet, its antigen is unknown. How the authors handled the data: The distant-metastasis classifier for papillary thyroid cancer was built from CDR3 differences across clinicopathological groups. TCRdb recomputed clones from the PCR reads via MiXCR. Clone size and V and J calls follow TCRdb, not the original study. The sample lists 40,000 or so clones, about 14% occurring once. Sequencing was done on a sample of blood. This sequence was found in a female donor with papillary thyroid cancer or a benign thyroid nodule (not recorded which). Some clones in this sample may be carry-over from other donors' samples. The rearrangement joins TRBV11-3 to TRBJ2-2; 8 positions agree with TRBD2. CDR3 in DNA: TGTGCCAGCAGCCGGGGGGGGCGCAACACCGGGGAGCTGTTTTTT. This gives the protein CASSRGGRNTGELFF.